This T cell receptor beta chain was sequenced in a study of cytomegalovirus exposure and HLA in healthy donors. On the study more broadly: An early data release held 75 million to 100 million unique TCRs from HLA-typed donors.

Whole-study results and caveats: Available immune exposure information covered CMV serostatus only. Most CMV-associated TCR beta chains appeared HLA-restricted in a later analysis. It was around 160 TCR beta chains that were listed as cytomegalovirus-associated.

The CDR3 runs to 16 residues. The V and J ends lost 6 bases and 0 bases, in that order; junction bases with no gene match: 9. Germline CDR1 is MRHNA and CDR2 is SNTAGT. On this clone: Its antigen remains unknown.

The study ran its PCR with 60 Vbeta and 13 Jbeta primers. Clones were read by immunoSEQ multiplex PCR, and TCRdb kept only the in-frame ones, dropping some. Of approximately 92,000 clones in the sample, over 75% were seen once. The chain is built from TRBV6-4 and TRBJ2-3; 7 bases are shared with TRBD2. This clonotype was obtained from a man aged 50 or older in good health and CMV-seropositive. The sample consisted of PBMCs. CDR3 DNA: TGTGCCAGCAGATCTACTAGCGCTTCTAGCACAGATACGCAGTATTTT. Its translation: CASRSTSASSTDTQYF.